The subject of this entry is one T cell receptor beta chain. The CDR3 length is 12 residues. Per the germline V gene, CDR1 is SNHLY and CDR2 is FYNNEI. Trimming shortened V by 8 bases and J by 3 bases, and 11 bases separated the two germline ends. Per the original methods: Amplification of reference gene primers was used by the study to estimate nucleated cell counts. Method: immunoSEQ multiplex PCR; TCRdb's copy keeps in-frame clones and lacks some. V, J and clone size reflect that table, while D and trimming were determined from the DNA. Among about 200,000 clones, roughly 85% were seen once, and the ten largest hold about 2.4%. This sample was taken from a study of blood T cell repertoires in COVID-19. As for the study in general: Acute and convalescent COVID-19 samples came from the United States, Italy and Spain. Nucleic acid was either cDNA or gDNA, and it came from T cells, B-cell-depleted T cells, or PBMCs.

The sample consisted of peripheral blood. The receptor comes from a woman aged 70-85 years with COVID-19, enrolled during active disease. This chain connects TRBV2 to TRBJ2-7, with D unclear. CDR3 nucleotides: TGTGCCAGCTCGGAGTTTCTCTACGAGCAGTACTTC. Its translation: CASSEFLYEQYF.